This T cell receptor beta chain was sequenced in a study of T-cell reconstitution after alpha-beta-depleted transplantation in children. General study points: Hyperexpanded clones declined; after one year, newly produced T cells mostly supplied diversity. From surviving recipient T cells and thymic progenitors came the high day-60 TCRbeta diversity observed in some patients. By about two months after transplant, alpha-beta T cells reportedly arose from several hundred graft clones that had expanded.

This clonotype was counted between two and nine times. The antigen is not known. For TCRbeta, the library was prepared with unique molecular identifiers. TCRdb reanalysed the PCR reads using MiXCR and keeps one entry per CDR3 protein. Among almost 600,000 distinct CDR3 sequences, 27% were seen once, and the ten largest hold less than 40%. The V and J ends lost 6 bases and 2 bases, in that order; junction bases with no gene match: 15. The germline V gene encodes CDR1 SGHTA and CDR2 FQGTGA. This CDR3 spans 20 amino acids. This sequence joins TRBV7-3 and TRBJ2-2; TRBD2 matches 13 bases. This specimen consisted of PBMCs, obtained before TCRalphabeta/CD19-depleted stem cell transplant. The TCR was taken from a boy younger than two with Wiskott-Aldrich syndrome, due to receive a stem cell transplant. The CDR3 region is CASRSGTSGNTRPNTGELFF. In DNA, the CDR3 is TGTGCCAGCAGATCCGGGACTAGCGGGAATACACGACCTAACACCGGGGAGCTGTTTTTT. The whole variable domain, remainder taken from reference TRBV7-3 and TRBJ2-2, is GAGVSQTPSNKVTEKGKYVELRCDPISGHTALYWYRQSLGQGPEFLIYFQGTGAADDSGLPNDRFFAVRPEGSVSTLKIQRTERGDSAVYLCASRSGTSGNTRPNTGELFFGEGSRLTVL.